This is a list of T cell receptor beta chains from one sample in a study of blood T cell repertoires in COVID-19. Using immunoSEQ multiplex PCR, the repertoire was profiled, and TCRdb retains in-frame clones only, with some absent. The data hold about 93,000 clones, with 80% observed a single time. The specimen was peripheral blood. The receptors were sampled from a human donor in a cohort sampled during active COVID-19. Each CDR3 is given with its conserved first and last residue. Fields, in order: J gene, V gene, clone size, D gene, CDR3 length, CDR3 protein, CDR3 DNA. The D gene is left open where the match is weak. Clone size, where shown, is once, few, many, or a class for clones that have expanded.

>TRBJ2-1|TRBV19|.|TRBD2|14
CASSKRGNNNEQFF
TGTGCCAGTAGTAAGCGGGGGAACAACAATGAGCAGTTCTTC
>TRBJ2-2|TRBV10-3|.|.|14
CAISLRQNTGELFF
TGTGCCATCAGTCTCCGACAGAATACCGGGGAGCTGTTTTTT
>TRBJ2-1|TRBV20-1|.|TRBD2|14
CSASRSSGSNEQFF
TGCAGTGCTAGTAGGTCTAGCGGGTCGAATGAGCAGTTCTTC
>TRBJ2-2|TRBV7-9|.|.|13
CASRRRGGGELFF
TGTGCCAGCAGAAGAAGGGGAGGCGGGGAGCTGTTTTTT
>TRBJ2-1|TRBV15|once|.|14
CATSRDWQIDEQFF
TGTGCCACCAGCAGAGATTGGCAGATCGATGAGCAGTTCTTC
>TRBJ2-7|TRBV7-2|few|.|13
CASSRQRGNEQYF
TGTGCCAGCAGCCGTCAAAGGGGTAACGAGCAGTACTTC
>TRBJ2-7|TRBV7-9|many|TRBD2|15
CASSPPGGEISEQYF
TGTGCCAGCAGCCCCCCGGGGGGGGAGATAAGCGAGCAGTACTTC
>TRBJ2-3|TRBV15|.|.|16
CATSRDGQKFTDTQYF
TGTGCCACCAGCAGAGATGGACAGAAGTTCACAGATACGCAGTATTTT
>TRBJ1-2|TRBV3-1/TRBV3-2|.|TRBD1|16
CASSRGLRGQGYGYTF
TGTGCCAGCAGTCGAGGTTTAAGGGGGCAGGGGTATGGCTACACCTTC
>TRBJ1-4|TRBV28|.|TRBD1|16
CASSLQGAATNEKLFF
TGTGCCAGCAGTTTACAGGGGGCCGCAACTAATGAAAAACTGTTTTTT
>TRBJ1-5|TRBV3-1/TRBV3-2|.|.|13
CASSQRENQPQHF
TGTGCCAGCAGCCAACGAGAAAATCAGCCCCAGCATTTT
>TRBJ1-2|TRBV28|.|.|14
CASSPPGGAYGYTF
TGTGCCAGCAGCCCCCCGGGGGGCGCCTATGGCTACACCTTC
>TRBJ2-7|TRBV27|.|.|14
CASSTRGRVDEQYF
TGTGCCAGCAGTACCCGTGGTAGAGTAGACGAGCAGTACTTC
>TRBJ2-1|TRBV5-1|once|TRBD2|16
CASSLASLAGVNEQFF
TGCGCCAGCAGCTTGGCCTCTCTAGCGGGAGTCAATGAGCAGTTCTTC
>TRBJ2-1|TRBV9|.|TRBD1|16
CASSVVGTGGIDEQFF
TGTGCCAGCAGCGTAGTCGGGACAGGGGGCATTGATGAGCAGTTCTTC
>TRBJ2-7|TRBV5-1|.|TRBD1|14
CASSKQGSSYEQYF
TGCGCCAGCAGTAAACAGGGGAGCTCCTACGAGCAGTACTTC
>TRBJ1-3|TRBV5-6|.|.|14
CASSLFSSGNTIYF
TGTGCCAGCAGCTTGTTCAGCTCTGGAAACACCATATATTTT
>TRBJ2-5|TRBV9|.|.|16
CASSKGNSRYQETQYF
TGTGCCAGCAGCAAAGGAAATAGCCGGTACCAAGAGACCCAGTACTTC
>TRBJ1-2|TRBV5-1|.|TRBD1|15
CASSFGDREYHGYTF
TGCGCCAGCAGCTTTGGGGACAGGGAGTATCATGGCTACACCTTC
>TRBJ2-1|TRBV28|.|TRBD2|15
CASSRGASGRDEQFF
TGTGCCAGCAGTCGGGGGGCTAGCGGGAGAGATGAGCAGTTCTTC
>TRBJ2-3|TRBV25-1|.|TRBD1|17
CASSDRRRTGGRDTQYF
TGTGCCAGCAGTGATCGACGGCGGACAGGGGGAAGAGATACGCAGTATTTT
>TRBJ1-4|TRBV28|.|TRBD1|14
CASSYGQGEEKLFF
TGTGCCAGCAGTTACGGACAGGGTGAGGAAAAACTGTTTTTT
>TRBJ2-7|TRBV6-6|.|.|14
CASSSPGDSYEQYF
TGTGCCAGCAGTTCTCCAGGGGACTCCTACGAGCAGTACTTC
>TRBJ2-3|TRBV9|.|TRBD2|17
CASSRSGGADVRDTQYF
TGTGCCAGCAGCAGAAGCGGGGGGGCCGACGTAAGGGATACGCAGTATTTT
>TRBJ1-5|TRBV19|.|.|15
CASSISQGVNQPQHF
TGTGCCAGTAGTATTTCGCAGGGTGTAAATCAGCCCCAGCATTTT